The 8 T cell receptor beta chains reported below all come from one sample, sequenced in a study of PD-L1 blockade in urothelial cancer. Profiled with immunoSEQ multiplex PCR; TCRdb holds only in-frame clones, not every one. The sample holds some 120,000 clones; roughly 90% are singletons and the top ten take 1.5% to 2%. Time point indicated: peripheral blood 6 weeks after treatment start. The material sequenced was PBMCs, taken around atezolizumab (anti-PD-L1) treatment. These receptors were taken from a man aged 60 to 69 with urothelial cancer.

CDR3 sequence (DNA): TGTGCCAGCAGGGGAGCGGGGGGGCAGGGAGATACGCAGTATTTT. Its translation is CASRGAGGQGDTQYF. The chain carries TRBV2 and TRBJ2-3, with TRBD2 identical over 10 bases. This CDR3 region has 15 residues. Unmatched junction bases numbered 8, after V lost 6 bases and J lost 5 bases. Germline V gives CDR1 SNHLY, CDR2 FYNNEI.

J is TRBJ1-2 and V is TRBV4-1; a possible D gene is TRBD1 (5 bases). Trimming pared 1 base from V and 1 base from J, leaving 10 bases between. CDR3 length: 15 amino acids. Germline V gene sequence: CDR1 MGHRA, CDR2 YSYEKL. CDR3: CASSQGPGNNYGYTF. The CDR3 DNA reads TGCGCCAGCAGCCAAGGGCCAGGGAATAACTATGGCTACACCTTC.

The sample holds one count of this clone. The rearrangement uses TRBV14 and TRBJ2-3; 8 bases fit TRBD2. This CDR3 is 14 amino acids long. Germline V gene sequence: CDR1 SGHDN, CDR2 FVKESK. The V gene end was trimmed by 4 bases and the J gene end by 3 bases; junction bases not matched to a gene: 3. As DNA, the CDR3 is TGTGCCAGCAGCCCAGCGGGAGTAACAGATACGCAGTATTTT. Its protein product is CASSPAGVTDTQYF.

A single count supports this clone. The chain carries TRBV27 and TRBJ1-1; D remains ambiguous. The V end lost 2 bases, the J end lost 4 bases, and 11 bases lay between the germline ends. Germline CDR1 is MNHEY and CDR2 is SMNVEV (reference sequence). CDR3 length equals 14 residues. The chain's CDR3 is CASSLQESATEAFF. The CDR3 DNA follows: TGTGCCAGCAGTTTACAAGAGAGCGCCACTGAAGCTTTCTTT.

This clone was seen once. The chain's CDR3 is CASGLTYNEQFF. CDR3 bases: TGTGCCAGCGGCCTGACCTACAATGAGCAGTTCTTC. The rearrangement links TRBV2 to TRBJ2-1, with D uncertain. The CDR3 sequence is 12 residues long. V lost 8 bases to trimming and J lost 2 bases, with 7 bases between them. Looked up from germline, CDR1 is SNHLY and CDR2 is FYNNEI.

This clone has just one count. CDR3 protein: CASSLAERGIYNEQFF. Here the CDR3 DNA reads TGTGCCAGCAGCTTAGCGGAGCGGGGGATCTACAATGAGCAGTTCTTC. The chain recombines TRBV7-9 with TRBJ2-1; 8 bases align to TRBD2. V shed 0 bases, J shed 3 bases, and the junction held 4 bases outside the gene matches. This CDR3 is built from 16 residues. Per the germline V gene, CDR1 is SEHNR and CDR2 is FQNEAQ (reference sequence).

This clone was picked up many times. The chain joins TRBV25-1 to TRBJ1-2, with D maybe TRBD1 (6 bases). From germline, CDR1 is MGHDK and CDR2 SYGVNS. The germline V and J ends were trimmed by 6 bases and 7 bases, with 9 bases remaining between them. This CDR3 has 11 amino acids. The CDR3: CASRTGSGYTF. The CDR3 nucleotides are TGTGCCAGCAGGACAGGTTCTGGCTACACCTTC.

This chain connects TRBV25-1 to TRBJ2-5, with D perhaps matching TRBD1 (6 bases). The germline V and J ends were trimmed by 4 bases and 9 bases, with 18 bases remaining between them. Germline-derived CDR1 and CDR2 are MGHDK and SYGVNS. This CDR3 contains 14 residues. The CDR3 DNA follows: TGTGCCAGCAGTGCCCAGGGGATCCAGGCGGCCCAGTACTTC. It is translated as CASSAQGIQAAQYF.